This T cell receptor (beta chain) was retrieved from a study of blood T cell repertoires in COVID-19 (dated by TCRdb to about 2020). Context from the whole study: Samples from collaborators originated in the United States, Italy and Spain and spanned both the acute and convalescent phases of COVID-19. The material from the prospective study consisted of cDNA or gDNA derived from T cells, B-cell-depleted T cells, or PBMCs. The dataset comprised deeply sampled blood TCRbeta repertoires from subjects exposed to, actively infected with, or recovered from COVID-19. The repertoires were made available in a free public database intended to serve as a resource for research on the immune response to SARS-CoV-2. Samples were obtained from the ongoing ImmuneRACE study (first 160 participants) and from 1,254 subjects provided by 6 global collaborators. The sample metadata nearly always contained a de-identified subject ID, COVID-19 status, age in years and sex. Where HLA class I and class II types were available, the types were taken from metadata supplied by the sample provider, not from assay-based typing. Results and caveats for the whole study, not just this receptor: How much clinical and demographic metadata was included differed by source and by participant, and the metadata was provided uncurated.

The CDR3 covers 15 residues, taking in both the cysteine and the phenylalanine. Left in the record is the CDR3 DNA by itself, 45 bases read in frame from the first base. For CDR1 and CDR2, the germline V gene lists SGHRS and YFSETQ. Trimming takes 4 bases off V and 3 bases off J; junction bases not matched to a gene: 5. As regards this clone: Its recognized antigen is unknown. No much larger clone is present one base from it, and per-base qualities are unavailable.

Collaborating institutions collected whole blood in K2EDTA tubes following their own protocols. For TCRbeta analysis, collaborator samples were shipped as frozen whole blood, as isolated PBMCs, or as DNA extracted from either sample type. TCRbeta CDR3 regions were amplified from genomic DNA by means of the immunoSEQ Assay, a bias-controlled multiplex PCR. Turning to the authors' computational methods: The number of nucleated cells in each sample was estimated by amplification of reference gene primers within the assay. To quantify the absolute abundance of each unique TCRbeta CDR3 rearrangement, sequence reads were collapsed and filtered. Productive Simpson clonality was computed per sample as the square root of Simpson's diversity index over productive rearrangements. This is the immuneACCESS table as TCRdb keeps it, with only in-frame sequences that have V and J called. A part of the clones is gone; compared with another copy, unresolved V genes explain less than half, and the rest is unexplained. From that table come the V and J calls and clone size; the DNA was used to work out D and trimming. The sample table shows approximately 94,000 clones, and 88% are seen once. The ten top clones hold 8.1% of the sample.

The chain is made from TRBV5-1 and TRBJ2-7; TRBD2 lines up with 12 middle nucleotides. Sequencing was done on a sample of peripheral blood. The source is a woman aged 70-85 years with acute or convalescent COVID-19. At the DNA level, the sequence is TGCGCCAGCAGCCAACTAGCGGGGGGAAGCTACGAGCAGTACTTC. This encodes CASSQLAGGSYEQYF.